This T cell receptor beta chain was found in a study of CD8+CD57+ T cells in acquired aplastic anemia. About the research overall: Across the sorted CD4+ and CD8+ cells, DNA amounts averaged roughly 3 ug.

About this clonotype itself: The target antigen is unknown.

Profiles of TCR beta VDJ and CDR3 were generated from a genomic DNA template. TCRdb re-called the reads with MiXCR, one entry per CDR3 protein. The sample consists of 250,000 to 350,000 distinct CDR3 sequences, approximately 56% of them appearing once. Study results and limitations: CD8+ Simpson's diversity in patients was not significantly different from that in controls. Patients and controls shared approximately 30 CD8+ CDR3 sequences, highly expressed in patients.

After removal of 8 bases from V and 1 base from J, the junction contained 6 bases not matched to a gene. The CDR3 extends over 15 amino acids. The germline CDR1 and CDR2 sequences are SGHTA and FQGNSA. This clonotype was obtained from a human donor with severe aplastic anemia or a healthy control (not recorded which). Sequencing was done on a sample of sorted CD4+, CD8+, or CD8+CD57+ T cells (not recorded which) from PBMCs. The rearrangement uses TRBV7-2 and TRBJ2-1; TRBD1 agrees at 9 bases. In DNA form, the CDR3 reads TGTGCCAGCGGCTCCGGGACAGGGTCCTACAATGAGCAGTTCTTC. It specifies CASGSGTGSYNEQFF.